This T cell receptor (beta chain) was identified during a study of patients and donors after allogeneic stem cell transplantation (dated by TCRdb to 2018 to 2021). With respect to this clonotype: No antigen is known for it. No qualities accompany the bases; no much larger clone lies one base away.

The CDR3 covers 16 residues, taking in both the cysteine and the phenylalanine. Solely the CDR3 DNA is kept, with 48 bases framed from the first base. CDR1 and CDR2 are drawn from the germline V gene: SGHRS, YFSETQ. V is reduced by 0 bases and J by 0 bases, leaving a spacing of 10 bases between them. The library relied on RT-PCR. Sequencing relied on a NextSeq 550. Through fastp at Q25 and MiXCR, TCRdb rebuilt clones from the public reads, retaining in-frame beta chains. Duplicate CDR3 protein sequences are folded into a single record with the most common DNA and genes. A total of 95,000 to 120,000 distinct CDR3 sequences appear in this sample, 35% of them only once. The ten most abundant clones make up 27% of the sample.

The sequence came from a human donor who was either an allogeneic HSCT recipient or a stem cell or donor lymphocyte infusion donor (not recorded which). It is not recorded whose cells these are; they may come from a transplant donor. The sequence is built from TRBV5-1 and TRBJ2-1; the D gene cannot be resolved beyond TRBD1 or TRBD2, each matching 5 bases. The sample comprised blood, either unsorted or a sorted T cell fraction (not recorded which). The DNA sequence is TGCGCCAGCAGCTTGGGACAGCGGAGCTCCTACAATGAGCAGTTCTTC. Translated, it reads CASSLGQRSSYNEQFF.